Sequencing of this TCR beta chain was carried out in a study of CD8 T cells in ankylosing spondylitis. General study findings and limits: According to the report, clones linked to the disease were significantly enriched in matched synovial fluid samples taken from ankylosing spondylitis patients. Some motif variants had been reported before (in reactive arthritis synovial fluid and blood). Among TCR beta sequences, a motif of several highly homologous variants appeared characteristic of ankylosing spondylitis blood. Clones linked to the disease showed a CD8+ phenotype. They occurred at relatively low frequencies in peripheral blood.

A single record per CDR3 protein comes from TCRdb applying MiXCR to the 5' RACE reads. The sample holds 250,000 to 300,000 distinct CDR3 sequences, around 18% seen once. This clonotype turned up a few times. Its target is unknown. The germline V and J ends were trimmed by 1 base and 5 bases, with 10 bases remaining between them. Looked up from germline, CDR1 is SGHDN and CDR2 is FVKESK. The CDR3 is 14 amino acids. The V call is TRBV14, the J call TRBJ2-3; the D is unclear. Material for sequencing was blood, either unsorted or a sorted T cell fraction (not recorded which). This TCR was recovered from a male donor with ankylosing spondylitis or in good health (not recorded which). CDR3 DNA: TGTGCCAGCAGCCAAGCCCGTACGGTAGATACGCAGTATTTT. Amino acid sequence: CASSQARTVDTQYF.